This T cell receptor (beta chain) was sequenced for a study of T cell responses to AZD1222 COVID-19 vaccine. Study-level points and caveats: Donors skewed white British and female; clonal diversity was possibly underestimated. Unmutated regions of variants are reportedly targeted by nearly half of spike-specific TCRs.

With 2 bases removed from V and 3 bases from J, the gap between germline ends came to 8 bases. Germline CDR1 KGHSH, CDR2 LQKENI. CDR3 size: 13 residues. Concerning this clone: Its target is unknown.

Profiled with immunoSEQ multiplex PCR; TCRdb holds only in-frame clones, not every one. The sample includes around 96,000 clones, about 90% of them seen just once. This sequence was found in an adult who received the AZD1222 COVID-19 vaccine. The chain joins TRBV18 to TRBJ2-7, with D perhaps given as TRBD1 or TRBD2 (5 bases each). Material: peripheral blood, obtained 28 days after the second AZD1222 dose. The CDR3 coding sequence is TGTGCCAGCTCACCAGGGACCCGCTACGAGCAGTACTTC. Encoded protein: CASSPGTRYEQYF.